The source of this T cell receptor (beta chain) is a study of blood T cell repertoires in COVID-19. TCRdb keeps only in-frame clones here, not all; method: immunoSEQ multiplex PCR. Of 400,000 to 450,000 clones listed, approximately 89% were seen once; the top ten hold 1.5% to 1.7%. Between the trimmed V and J ends, which lost 3 bases and 6 bases, there was a span of 17 bases. CDR1 MDHEN and CDR2 SYDVKM come from the germline V gene. This CDR3 comprises 15 residues. The sequenced sample was peripheral blood. This receptor was taken from a woman aged 40 to 50 with COVID-19, enrolled during active disease. V is TRBV28 and J is TRBJ1-1, with a tentative D call TRBD1 (5 bases). This chain's CDR3 is CASSFNAGPKPEAFF. The DNA of the CDR3 is TGTGCCAGCAGTTTCAACGCGGGGCCAAAACCTGAAGCTTTCTTT.